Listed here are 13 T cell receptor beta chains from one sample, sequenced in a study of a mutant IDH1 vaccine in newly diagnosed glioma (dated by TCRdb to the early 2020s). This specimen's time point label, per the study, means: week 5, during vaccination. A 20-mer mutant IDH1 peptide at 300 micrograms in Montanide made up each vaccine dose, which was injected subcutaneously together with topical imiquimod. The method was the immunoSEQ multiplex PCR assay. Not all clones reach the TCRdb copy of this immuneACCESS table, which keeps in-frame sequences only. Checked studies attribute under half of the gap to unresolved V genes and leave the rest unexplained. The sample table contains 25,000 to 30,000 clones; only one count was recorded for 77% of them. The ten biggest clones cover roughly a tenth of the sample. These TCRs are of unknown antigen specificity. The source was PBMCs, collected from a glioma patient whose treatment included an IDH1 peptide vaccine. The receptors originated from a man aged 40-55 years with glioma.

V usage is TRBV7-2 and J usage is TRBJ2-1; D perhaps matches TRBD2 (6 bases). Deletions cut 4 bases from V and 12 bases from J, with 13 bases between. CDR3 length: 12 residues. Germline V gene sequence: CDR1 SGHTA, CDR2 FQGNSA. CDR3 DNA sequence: TGTGCCAGCAGCTATACTAGCAGGCGGCAGTTCTTC. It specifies CASSYTSRRQFF. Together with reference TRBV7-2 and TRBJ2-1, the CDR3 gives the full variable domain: GAGVSQSPSNKVTEKGKDVELRCDPISGHTALYWYRQSLGQGLEFLIYFQGNSAPDKSGLPSDRFSAERTGGSVSTLTIQRTQQEDSAVYLCASSYTSRRQFFGPGTRLTVL.

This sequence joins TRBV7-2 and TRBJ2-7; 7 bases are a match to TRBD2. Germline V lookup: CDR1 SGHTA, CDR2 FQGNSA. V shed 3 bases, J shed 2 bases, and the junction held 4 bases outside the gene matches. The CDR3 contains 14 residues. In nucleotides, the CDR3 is TGTGCCAGCAGCTTGGAGGCGGGAGCCTACGAGCAGTACGTC. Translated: CASSLEAGAYEQYV.

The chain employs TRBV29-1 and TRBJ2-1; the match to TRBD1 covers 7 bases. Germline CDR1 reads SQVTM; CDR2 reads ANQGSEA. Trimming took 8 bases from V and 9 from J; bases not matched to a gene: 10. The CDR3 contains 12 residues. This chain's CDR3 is CSIEQGPSEQFF. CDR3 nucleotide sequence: TGCAGCATAGAACAGGGGCCGAGTGAGCAGTTCTTC.

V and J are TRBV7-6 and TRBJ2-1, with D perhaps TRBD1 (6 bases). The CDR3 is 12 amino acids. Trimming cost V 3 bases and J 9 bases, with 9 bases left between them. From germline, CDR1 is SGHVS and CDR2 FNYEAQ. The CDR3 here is CASSFPRGEQFF. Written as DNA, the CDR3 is TGTGCCAGCAGCTTCCCCAGGGGTGAGCAGTTCTTC.

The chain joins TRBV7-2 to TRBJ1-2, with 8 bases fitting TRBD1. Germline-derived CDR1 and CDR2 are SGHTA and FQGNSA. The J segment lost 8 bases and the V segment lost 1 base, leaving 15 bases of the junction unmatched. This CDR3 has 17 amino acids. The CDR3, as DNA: TGTGCCAGCAGCTTAGGCGCAACCCGACAGGGGACGAGGGGCTACACCTTC. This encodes CASSLGATRQGTRGYTF.

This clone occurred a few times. The CDR3 bases are TGTGCCAGCAGCTTAGGAGGGGAAGGAAGGCAGGGACGAGGAGAGACCCAGTACTTC. Its protein product is CASSLGGEGRQGRGETQYF. The J gene is TRBJ2-5, the V gene TRBV7-9; the D call may be TRBD1 or TRBD2 (5 bases each). The CDR3 loop spans 19 amino acids. Trimming removed 1 base from V and 4 bases from J, with 25 bases in between. Germline loops: CDR1 SEHNR, CDR2 FQNEAQ (reference sequence).

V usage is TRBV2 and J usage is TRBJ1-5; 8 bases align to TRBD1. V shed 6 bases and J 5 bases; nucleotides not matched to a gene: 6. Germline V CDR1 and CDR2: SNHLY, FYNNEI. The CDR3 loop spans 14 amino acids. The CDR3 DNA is TGTGCCAGCAGCACTGACAGGGGTTATCAGCCCCAGCATTTT. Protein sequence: CASSTDRGYQPQHF.

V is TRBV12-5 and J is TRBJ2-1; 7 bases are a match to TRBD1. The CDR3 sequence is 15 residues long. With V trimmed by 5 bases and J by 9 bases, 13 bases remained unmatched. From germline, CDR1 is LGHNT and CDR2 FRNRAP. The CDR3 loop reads CASGPRQGLVTEQFF. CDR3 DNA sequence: TGTGCTAGTGGTCCCAGACAGGGATTGGTCACTGAGCAGTTCTTC.

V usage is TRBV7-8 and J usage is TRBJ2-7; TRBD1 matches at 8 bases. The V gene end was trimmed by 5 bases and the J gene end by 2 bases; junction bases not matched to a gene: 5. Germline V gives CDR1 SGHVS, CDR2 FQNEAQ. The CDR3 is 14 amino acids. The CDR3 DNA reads TGTGCCAGCAGCACTCGGACAGGGCCCTACGAGCAGTACTTC. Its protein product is CASSTRTGPYEQYF.

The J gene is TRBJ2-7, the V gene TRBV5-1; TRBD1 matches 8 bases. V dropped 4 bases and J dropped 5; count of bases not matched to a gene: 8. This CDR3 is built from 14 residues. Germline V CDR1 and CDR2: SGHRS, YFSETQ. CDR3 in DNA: TGCGCCAGCAGCGGACAGGGTTACGTAGACGAGCAGTACTTC. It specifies CASSGQGYVDEQYF.

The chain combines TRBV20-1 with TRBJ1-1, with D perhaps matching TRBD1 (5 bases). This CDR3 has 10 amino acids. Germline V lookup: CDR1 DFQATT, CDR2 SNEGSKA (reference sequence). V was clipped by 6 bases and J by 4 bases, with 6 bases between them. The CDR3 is CSAGGTEAFF. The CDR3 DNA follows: TGCAGTGCCGGGGGCACTGAAGCTTTCTTT.

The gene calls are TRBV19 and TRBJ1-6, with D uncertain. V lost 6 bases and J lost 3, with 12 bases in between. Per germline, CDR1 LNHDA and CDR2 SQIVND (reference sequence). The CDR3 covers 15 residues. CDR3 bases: TGTGCCAGTAGGGAAGGGCACCGCTATAATTCACCCCTCCACTTT. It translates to CASREGHRYNSPLHF.

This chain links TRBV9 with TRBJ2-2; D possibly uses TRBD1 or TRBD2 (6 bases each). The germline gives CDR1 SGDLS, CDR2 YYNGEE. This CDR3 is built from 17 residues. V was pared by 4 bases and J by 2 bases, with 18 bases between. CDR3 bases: TGTGCCAGCAGCCTCCAAGGAGGGGGACTTAACACCGGGGAGCTGTTTTTT. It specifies CASSLQGGGLNTGELFF.